This paragraph covers one TCR beta chain sequence. The data were produced by immunoSEQ multiplex PCR, yet TCRdb's version contains in-frame clones alone and is incomplete. This repertoire shows tens of thousands of clones, roughly four fifths found once; its top ten account for more than 3%. These data come from a study of PD-L1 blockade in urothelial cancer. Overall study: Most patients, about 90% of the roughly 29, were males with bladder-origin cancer. Blood samples contained a median about 150,000 T cells.

This receptor was taken from an older man with urothelial cancer. Source: PBMCs, taken around atezolizumab (anti-PD-L1) treatment.

The CDR3 DNA reads as TGCGCCAGCAGCAAACAGGAGTCAGGGGAGCTGTTTTTT. This gives the protein CASSKQESGELFF. The genes are TRBV5-1 and TRBJ2-2, with D perhaps matching TRBD1 (5 bases). The CDR3 has 13 amino acids. The germline gives CDR1 SGHRS, CDR2 YFSETQ. With 4 bases removed from V and 8 bases from J, the gap between germline ends came to 12 bases.